Described below is a single T cell receptor (beta chain) sequence and its context. What it binds is not known. A read error may be the cause here, since a much bigger clone is one base away. No conserved phenylalanine or tryptophan is present at the end of the CDR3, so a read error is the likely explanation. TCRdb independently ran MiXCR on the reads; one entry per CDR3 protein. The data hold around 530,000 distinct CDR3 sequences, with about 30% observed a single time. This sample was taken from a study of T cell repertoires in cytomegalovirus infection. As for the study in general: Through public TCR beta signatures, both CMV infection and matching HLA type were indicated.

V shed 5 bases and J shed 0 bases, with 7 bases lying between them. CDR1 and CDR2 (germline): SGHTA, FQGNSA. This CDR3 has 13 amino acids. Study results and caveats: It was HLA-C-restricted CMV-specific TCR beta clonotypes that dominated the response ex vivo. Carriage of CMV together with the relevant HLA was identifiable through cumulative public TCR beta family frequency.

The source material was PBMCs. The origin of this receptor is a human donor in good health (CMV status not recorded). Some clones in this sample may be carry-over from other donors' samples. The gene calls are TRBV7-2 and TRBJ1-1, with D hard to call. CDR3 DNA: TGTGCCAGCAGCCGTGACATGAACACTGAAGCTTTCCTT. Translating it yields CASSRDMNTEAFL.